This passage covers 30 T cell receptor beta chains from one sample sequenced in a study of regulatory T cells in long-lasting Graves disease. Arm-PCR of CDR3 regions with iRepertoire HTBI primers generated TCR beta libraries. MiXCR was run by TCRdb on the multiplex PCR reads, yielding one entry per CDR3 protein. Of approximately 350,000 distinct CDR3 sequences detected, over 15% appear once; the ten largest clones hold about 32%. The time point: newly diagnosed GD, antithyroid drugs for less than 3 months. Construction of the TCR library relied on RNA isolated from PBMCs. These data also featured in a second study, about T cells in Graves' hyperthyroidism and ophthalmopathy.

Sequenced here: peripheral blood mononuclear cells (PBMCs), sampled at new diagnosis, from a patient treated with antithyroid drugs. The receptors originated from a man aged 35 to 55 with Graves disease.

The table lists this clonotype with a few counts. CDR3 sequence (DNA): TGTGCCAGCAGATCGCTAGGAGGCGGGGAGCTGTTTTTT. Encoded protein: CASRSLGGGELFF. The genes are TRBV2 and TRBJ2-2, with a possible D match to TRBD2 (5 bases). CDR1 SNHLY and CDR2 FYNNEI come from the germline V gene. The length of the CDR3 is 13 residues. The V gene lost 6 bases and the J gene lost 7 bases, with 12 bases spanning the gap.

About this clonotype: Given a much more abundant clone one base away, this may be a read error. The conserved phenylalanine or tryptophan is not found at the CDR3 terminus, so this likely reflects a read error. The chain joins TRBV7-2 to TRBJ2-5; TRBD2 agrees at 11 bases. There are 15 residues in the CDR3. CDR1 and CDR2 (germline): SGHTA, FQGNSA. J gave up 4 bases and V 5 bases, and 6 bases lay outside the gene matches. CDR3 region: CASSISGGAPETQYS. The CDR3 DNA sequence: TGTGCCAGCAGCATTAGCGGGGGGGCCCCAGAGACCCAGTACTCC.

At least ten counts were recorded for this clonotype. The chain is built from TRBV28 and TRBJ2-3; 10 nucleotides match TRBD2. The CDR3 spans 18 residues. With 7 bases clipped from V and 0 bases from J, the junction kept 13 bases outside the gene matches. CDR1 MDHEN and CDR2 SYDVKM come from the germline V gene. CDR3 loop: CASTYRLAGEPSTDTQYF. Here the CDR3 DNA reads TGTGCCAGCACTTATCGGCTAGCGGGGGAACCTAGCACAGATACGCAGTATTTT. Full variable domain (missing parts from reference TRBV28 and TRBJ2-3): DVKVTQSSRYLVKRTGEKVFLECVQDMDHENMFWYRQDPGLGLRLIYFSYDVKMKEKGDIPEGYSVSREKKERFSLILESASTNQTSMYLCASTYRLAGEPSTDTQYFGPGTRLTVL.

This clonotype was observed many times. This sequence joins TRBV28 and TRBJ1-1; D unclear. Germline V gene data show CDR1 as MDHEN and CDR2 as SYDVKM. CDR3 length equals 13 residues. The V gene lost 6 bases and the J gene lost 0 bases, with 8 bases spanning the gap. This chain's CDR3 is CASSWTVNTEAFF. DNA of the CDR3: TGTGCCAGCAGCTGGACGGTGAACACTGAAGCTTTCTTT.

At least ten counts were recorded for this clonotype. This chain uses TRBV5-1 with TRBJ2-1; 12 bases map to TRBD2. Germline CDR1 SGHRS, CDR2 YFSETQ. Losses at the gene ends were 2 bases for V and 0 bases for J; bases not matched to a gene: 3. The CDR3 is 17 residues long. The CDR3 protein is CASSLGLAGYSYNEQFF. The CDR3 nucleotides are TGCGCCAGCAGCTTAGGACTAGCGGGATACTCCTACAATGAGCAGTTCTTC.

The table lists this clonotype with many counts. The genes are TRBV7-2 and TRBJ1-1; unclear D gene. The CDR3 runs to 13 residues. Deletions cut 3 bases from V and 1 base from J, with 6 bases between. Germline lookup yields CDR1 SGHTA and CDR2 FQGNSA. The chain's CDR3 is CASSFPGNTEAFF. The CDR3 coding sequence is TGTGCCAGCAGCTTTCCGGGGAACACTGAAGCTTTCTTT.

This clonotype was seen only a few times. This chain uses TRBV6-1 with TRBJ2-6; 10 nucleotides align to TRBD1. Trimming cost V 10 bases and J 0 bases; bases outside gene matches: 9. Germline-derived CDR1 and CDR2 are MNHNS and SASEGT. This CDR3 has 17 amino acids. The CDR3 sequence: CATSRTGGPSGANVLTF. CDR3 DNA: TGTGCCACATCAAGGACAGGGGGACCCTCTGGGGCCAACGTCCTGACTTTC.

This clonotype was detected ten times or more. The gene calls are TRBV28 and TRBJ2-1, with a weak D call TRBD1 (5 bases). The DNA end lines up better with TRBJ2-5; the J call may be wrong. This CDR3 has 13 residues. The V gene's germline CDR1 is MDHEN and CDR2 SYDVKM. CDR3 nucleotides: TGTGCCAGCAGCCCGGAAAGGGGCGAGACCCAGTACTTC. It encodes CASSPERGETQYF.

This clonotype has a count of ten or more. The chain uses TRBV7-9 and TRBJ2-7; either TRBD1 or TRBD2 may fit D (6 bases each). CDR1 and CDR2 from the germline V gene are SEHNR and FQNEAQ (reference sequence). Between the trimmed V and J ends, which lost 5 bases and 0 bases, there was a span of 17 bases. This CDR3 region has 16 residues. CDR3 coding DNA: TGTGCCAGCAGCGCGTGGATGGGGGGCAGCTCCTACGAGCAGTACTTC. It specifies CASSAWMGGSSYEQYF.

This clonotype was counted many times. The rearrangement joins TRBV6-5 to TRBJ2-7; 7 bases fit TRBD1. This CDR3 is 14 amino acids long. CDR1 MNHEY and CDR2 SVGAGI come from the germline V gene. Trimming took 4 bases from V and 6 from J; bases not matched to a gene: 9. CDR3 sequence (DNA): TGTGCCAGCAGTTCCGACAGGGTTTTTACCGAGCAGTACTTC. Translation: CASSSDRVFTEQYF.

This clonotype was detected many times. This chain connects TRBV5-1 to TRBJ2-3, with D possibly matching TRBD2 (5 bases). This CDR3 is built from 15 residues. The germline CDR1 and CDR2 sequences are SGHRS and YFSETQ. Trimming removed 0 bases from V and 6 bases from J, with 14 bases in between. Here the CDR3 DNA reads TGCGCCAGCAGCTTGGGGGCATATAGCGCGGATACGCAGTATTTT. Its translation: CASSLGAYSADTQYF.

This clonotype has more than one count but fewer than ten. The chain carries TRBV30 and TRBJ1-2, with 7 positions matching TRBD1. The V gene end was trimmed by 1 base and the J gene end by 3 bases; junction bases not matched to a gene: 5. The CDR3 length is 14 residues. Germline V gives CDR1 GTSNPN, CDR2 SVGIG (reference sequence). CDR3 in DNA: TGTGCCTGGAGTGGACAGGGCCGGCACTATGGCTACACCTTC. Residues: CAWSGQGRHYGYTF.

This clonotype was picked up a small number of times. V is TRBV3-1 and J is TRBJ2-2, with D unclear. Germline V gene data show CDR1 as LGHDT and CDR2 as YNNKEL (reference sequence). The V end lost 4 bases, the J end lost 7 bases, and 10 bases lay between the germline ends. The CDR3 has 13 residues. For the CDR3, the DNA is TGTGCCAGCAGCCCCCTCACGGACGGGGAGCTGTTTTTT. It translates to CASSPLTDGELFF.

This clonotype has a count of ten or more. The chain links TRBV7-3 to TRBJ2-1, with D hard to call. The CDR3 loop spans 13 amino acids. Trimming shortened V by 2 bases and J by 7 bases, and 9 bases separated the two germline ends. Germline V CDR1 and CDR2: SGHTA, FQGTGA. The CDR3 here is CASSLQSANEQFF. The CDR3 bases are TGTGCCAGCAGCTTACAGTCTGCGAATGAGCAGTTCTTC.

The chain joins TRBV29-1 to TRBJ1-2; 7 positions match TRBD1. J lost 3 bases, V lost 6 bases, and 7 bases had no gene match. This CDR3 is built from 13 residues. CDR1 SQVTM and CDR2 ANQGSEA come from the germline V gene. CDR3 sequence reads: CSVTGQPYYGYTF. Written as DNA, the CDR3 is TGCAGCGTCACGGGACAGCCGTACTATGGCTACACCTTC.

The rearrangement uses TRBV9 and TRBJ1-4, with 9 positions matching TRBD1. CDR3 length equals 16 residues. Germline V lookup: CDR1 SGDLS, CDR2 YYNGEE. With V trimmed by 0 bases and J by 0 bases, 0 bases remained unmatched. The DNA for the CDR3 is TGTGCCAGCAGCGTAGGACAGGGGGCAACTAATGAAAAACTGTTTTTT. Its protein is CASSVGQGATNEKLFF.

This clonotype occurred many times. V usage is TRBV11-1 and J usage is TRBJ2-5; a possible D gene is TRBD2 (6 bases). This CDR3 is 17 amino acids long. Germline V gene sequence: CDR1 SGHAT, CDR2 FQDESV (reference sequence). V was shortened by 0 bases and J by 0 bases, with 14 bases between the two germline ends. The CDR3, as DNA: TGTGCCAGCAGCTTAGCGCGCGGGACTTCCTACCAAGAGACCCAGTACTTC. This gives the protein CASSLARGTSYQETQYF.

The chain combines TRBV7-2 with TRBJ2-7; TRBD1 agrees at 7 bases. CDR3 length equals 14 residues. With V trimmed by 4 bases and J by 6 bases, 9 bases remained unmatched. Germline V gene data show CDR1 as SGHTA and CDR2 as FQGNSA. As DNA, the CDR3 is TGTGCCAGCAGCTCCGACAGGGCCTCTCTCGAGCAGTACTTC. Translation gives CASSSDRASLEQYF.

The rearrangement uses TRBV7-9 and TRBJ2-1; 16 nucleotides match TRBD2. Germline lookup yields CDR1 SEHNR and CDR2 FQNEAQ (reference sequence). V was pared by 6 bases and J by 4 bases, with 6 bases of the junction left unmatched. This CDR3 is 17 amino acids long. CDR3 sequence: CASSRGLAGGTYNEQFF. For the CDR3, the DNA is TGTGCCAGCAGTCGGGGACTAGCGGGAGGGACATACAATGAGCAGTTCTTC.

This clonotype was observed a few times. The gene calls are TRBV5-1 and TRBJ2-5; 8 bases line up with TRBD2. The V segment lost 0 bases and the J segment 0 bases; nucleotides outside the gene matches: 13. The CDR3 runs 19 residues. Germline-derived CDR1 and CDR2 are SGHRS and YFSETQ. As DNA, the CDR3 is TGCGCCAGCAGCTTGGGGGTAACAGCGGGGGTCACGTACCAAGAGACCCAGTACTTC. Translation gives CASSLGVTAGVTYQETQYF.

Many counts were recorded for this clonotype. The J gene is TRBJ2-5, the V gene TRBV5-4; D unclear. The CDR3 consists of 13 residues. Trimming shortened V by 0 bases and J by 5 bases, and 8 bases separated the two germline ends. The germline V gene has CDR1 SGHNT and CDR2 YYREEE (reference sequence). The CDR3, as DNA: TGTGCCAGCAGCTTGGTCCCCGGCGAGACCCAGTACTTC. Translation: CASSLVPGETQYF.

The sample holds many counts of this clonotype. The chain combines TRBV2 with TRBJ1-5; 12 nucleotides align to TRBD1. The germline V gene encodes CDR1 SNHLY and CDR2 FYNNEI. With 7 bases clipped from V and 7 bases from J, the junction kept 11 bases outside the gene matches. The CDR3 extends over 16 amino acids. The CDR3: CASTVVGQGAKQPQHF. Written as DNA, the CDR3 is TGTGCCAGCACCGTTGTGGGACAGGGGGCAAAACAGCCCCAGCATTTT.

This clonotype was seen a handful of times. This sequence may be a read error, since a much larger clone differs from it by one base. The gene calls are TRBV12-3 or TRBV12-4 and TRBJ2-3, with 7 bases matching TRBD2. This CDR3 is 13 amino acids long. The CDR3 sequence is CASRGDYTGTQYF. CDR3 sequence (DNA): TGTGCCAGCAGGGGGGACTACACAGGTACGCAGTATTTT.

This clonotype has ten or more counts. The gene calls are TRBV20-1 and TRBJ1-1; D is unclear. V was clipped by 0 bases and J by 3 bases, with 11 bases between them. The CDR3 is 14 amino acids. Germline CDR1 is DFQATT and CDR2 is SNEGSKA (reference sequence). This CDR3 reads CSARDLGLDTEAFF. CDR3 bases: TGCAGTGCTAGAGATCTCGGATTGGACACTGAAGCTTTCTTT.

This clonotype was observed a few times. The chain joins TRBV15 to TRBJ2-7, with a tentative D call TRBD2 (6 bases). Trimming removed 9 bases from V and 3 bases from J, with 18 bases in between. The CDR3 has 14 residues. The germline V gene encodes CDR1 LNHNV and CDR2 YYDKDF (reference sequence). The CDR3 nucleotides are TGTGCCACTAAAAAGGGGACTCGAGACTACGAGCAGTACTTC. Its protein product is CATKKGTRDYEQYF.

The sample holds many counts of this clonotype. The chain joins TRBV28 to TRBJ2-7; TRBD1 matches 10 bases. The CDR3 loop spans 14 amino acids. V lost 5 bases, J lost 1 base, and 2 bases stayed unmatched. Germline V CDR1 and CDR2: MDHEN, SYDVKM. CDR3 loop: CASSGDRGSYEQYF. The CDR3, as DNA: TGTGCCAGCAGTGGGGACAGGGGTTCCTACGAGCAGTACTTC.

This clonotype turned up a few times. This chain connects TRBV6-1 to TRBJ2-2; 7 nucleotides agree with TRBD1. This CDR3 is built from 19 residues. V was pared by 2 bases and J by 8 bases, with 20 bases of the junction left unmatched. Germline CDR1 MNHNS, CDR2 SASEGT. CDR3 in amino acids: CASSERRRDRGPIWGELFF. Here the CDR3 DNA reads TGTGCCAGCAGTGAAAGGCGAAGGGACAGAGGGCCAATTTGGGGGGAGCTGTTTTTT.

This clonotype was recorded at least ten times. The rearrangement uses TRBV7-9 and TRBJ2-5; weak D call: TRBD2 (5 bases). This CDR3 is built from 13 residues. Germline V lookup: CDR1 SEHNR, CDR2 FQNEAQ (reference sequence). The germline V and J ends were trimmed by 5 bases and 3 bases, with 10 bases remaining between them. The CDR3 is CASSPGNEETQYF. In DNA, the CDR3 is TGTGCCAGCAGCCCCGGGAACGAAGAGACCCAGTACTTC.

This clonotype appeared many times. The CDR3 DNA follows: TGCAGCGCGTTCCTGAATCGTCAAGAGACCCAGTACTTC. Amino acid sequence: CSAFLNRQETQYF. The rearrangement joins TRBV20-1 to TRBJ2-5; D ambiguous. Germline CDR1 reads DFQATT; CDR2 reads SNEGSKA (reference sequence). CDR3 length: 13 residues.

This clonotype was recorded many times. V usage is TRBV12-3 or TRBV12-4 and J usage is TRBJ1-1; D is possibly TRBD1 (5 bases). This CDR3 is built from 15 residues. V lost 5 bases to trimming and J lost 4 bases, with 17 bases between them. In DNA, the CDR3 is TGTGCCAGCAGTCTCCGGGACGGATGGGGCACTGAAGCTTTCTTT. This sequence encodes CASSLRDGWGTEAFF.